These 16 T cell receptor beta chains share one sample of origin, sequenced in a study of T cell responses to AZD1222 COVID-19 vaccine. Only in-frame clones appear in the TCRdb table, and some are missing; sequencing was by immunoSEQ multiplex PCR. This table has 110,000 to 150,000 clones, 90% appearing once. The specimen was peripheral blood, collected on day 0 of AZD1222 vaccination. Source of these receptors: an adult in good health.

The CDR3 DNA sequence: TGTGCCAGCAGCCGGGGGTGGGAGACTGAAGCTTTCTTT. It specifies CASSRGWETEAFF. The chain joins TRBV7-2 to TRBJ1-1, with D possibly being TRBD1 (5 bases). With 5 bases removed from V and 5 bases from J, the gap between germline ends came to 12 bases. Germline CDR1 reads SGHTA; CDR2 reads FQGNSA. There are 13 residues in the CDR3.

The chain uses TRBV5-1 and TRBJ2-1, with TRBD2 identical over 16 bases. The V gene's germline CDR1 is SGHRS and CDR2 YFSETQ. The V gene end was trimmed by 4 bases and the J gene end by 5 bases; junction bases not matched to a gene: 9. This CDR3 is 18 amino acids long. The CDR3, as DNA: TGCGCCAGCAGCCCGGGACTAGCGGGAGGGGGTCCTAACAATGAGCAGTTCTTC. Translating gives CASSPGLAGGGPNNEQFF.

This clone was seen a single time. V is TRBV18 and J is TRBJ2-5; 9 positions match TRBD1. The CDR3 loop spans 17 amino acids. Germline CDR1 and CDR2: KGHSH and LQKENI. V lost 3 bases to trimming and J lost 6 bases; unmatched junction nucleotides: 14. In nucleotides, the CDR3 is TGTGCCAGCTCACCCCCCGTCTGGACAGGGGCTCAGCAGACCCAGTACTTC. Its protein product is CASSPPVWTGAQQTQYF. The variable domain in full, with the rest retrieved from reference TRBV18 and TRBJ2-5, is NAGVMQNPRHLVRRRGQEARLRCSPMKGHSHVYWYRQLPEEGLKFMVYLQKENIIDESGMPKERFSAEFPKEGPSILRIQQVVRGDSAAYFCASSPPVWTGAQQTQYFGPGTRLLVL.

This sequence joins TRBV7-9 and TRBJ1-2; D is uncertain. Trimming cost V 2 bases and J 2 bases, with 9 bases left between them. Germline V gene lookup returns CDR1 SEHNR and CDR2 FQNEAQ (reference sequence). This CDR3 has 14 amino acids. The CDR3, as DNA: TGTGCCAGCAGCTTACCGGGCGGAAACTATGGCTACACCTTC. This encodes CASSLPGGNYGYTF.

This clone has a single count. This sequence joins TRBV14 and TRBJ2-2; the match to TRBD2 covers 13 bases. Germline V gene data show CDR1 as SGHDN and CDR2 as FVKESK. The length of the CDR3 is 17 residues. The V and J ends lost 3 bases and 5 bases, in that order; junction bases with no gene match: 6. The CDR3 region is CASSQFRTSGRTGELFF. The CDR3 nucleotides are TGTGCCAGCAGCCAGTTTCGGACTAGCGGGAGAACCGGGGAGCTGTTTTTT.

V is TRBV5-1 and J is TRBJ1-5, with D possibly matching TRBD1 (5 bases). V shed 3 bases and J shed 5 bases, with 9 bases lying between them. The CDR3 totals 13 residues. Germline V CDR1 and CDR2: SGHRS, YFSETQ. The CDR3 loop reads CASSWGPDQPQHF. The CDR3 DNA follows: TGCGCCAGCAGCTGGGGACCCGATCAGCCCCAGCATTTT.

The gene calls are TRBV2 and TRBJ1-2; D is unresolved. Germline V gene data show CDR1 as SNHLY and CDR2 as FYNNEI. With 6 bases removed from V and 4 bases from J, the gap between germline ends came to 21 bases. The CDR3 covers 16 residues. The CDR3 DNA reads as TGTGCCAGCAGCCCCTTAAAAGCTCTTGACCGCTATGGCTACACCTTC. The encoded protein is CASSPLKALDRYGYTF.

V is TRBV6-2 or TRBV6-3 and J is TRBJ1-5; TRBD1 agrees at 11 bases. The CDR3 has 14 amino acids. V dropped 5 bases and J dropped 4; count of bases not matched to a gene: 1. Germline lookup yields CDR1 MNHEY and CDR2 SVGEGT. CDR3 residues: CASSGTGGNQPQHF. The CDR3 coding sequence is TGTGCCAGCAGTGGGACAGGGGGGAATCAGCCCCAGCATTTT.

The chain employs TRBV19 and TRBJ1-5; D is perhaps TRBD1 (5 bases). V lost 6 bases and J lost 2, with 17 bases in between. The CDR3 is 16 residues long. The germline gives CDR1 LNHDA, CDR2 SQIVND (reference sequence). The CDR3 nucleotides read TGTGCCAGTAGGCCCCAGGGCGGTGCTCGCAATCAGCCCCAGCATTTT. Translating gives CASRPQGGARNQPQHF.

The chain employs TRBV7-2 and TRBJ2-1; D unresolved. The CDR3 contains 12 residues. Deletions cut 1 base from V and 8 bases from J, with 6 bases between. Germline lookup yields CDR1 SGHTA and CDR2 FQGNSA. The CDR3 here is CASSLEGYEQFF. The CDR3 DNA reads TGTGCCAGCAGCTTAGAAGGGTATGAGCAGTTCTTC.

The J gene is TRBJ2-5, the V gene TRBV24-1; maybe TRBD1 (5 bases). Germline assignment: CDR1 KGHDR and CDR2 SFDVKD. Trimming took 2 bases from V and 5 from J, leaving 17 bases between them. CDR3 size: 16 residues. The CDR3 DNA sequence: TGTGCCACCAGTGATTCAGGGTTGAAGCATTTTGAGACCCAGTACTTC. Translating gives CATSDSGLKHFETQYF.

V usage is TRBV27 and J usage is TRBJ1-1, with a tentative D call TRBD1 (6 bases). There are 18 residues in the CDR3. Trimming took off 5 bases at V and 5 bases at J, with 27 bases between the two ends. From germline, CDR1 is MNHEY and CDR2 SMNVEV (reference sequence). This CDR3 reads CASSEIQTGWLSGTEAFF. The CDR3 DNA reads TGTGCCAGCAGTGAGATTCAAACAGGGTGGCTAAGCGGGACTGAAGCTTTCTTT.

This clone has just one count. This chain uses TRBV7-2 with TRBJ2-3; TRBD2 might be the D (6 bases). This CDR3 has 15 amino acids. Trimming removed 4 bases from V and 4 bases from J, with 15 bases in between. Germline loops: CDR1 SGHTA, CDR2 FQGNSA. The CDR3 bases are TGTGCCAGCAGCTACGGGAGCCGGTGGGCAGATACGCAGTATTTT. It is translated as CASSYGSRWADTQYF. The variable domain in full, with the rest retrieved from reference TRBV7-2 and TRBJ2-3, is GAGVSQSPSNKVTEKGKDVELRCDPISGHTALYWYRQSLGQGLEFLIYFQGNSAPDKSGLPSDRFSAERTGGSVSTLTIQRTQQEDSAVYLCASSYGSRWADTQYFGPGTRLTVL.

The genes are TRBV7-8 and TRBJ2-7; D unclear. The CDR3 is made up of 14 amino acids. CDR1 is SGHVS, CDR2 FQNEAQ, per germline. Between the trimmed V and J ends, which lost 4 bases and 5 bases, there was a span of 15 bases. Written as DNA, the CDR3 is TGTGCCAGCAGCTCACCCCCCCGCGGACACGAGCAGTACTTC. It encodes CASSSPPRGHEQYF.

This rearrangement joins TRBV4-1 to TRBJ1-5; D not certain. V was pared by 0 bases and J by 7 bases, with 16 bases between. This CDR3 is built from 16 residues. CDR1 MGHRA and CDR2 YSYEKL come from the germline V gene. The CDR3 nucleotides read TGCGCCAGCAGCCAAGATCGGGTCAGTACGGTGCAGCCCCAGCATTTT. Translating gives CASSQDRVSTVQPQHF.

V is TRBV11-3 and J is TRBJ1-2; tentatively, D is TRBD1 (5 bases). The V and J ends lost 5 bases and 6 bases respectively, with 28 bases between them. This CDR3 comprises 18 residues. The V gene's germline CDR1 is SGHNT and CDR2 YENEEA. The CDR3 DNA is TGTGCCAGCAGCCCCGGGGGTTTGAATTTTCCCGCCCTCCATGGCTACACCTTC. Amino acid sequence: CASSPGGLNFPALHGYTF.